This T cell receptor beta chain is drawn from a study of cytomegalovirus exposure and HLA in healthy donors. Study-level points and caveats: Specific recognition of CMV antigens was confirmed in vitro for a few chains (all CMV-associated). Previous analysis showed most TCR beta V segments were productive about 87% or about 30% of the time.

To note about this clone: Antigen: not known.

A multiplex PCR was run with 60 Vbeta primers and 13 Jbeta primers. Sequencing used immunoSEQ multiplex PCR; TCRdb keeps in-frame clones, though not all of them. Its listing shows under 200,000 clones. Germline CDR1 ENHRY, CDR2 SYGVKD. J gave up 8 bases and V 4 bases, and 4 bases lay outside the gene matches. The CDR3 is made up of 12 amino acids. Healthy people donating bone marrow made up the donors. The chain couples TRBV10-3 to TRBJ1-1, with 7 bases lining up with TRBD1. Sequenced: PBMCs. The sequence was collected from a woman under 30 in good health and CMV-seropositive. Here the CDR3 DNA reads TGTGCCATCAGTGCTTCGGACAGGGAAGCTTTCTTT. Its protein product is CAISASDREAFF.